The T cell receptor (beta chain) described here comes from a study of identical twins. General study results and limits: Invariant cells of the MAIT and iNKT types might have partly distorted the zero-insertion analyses. Memory repertoires lacked the insertion deficit that abundant cord blood beta clonotypes showed.

CDR3 size: 13 residues. V was trimmed by 5 bases and J by 10 bases, leaving 16 bases between them. The germline V gene encodes CDR1 SEHNR and CDR2 FQNEAQ (reference sequence). TCRdb redid the calling of the 5' RACE reads with MiXCR, one entry per CDR3 protein. The data contain fewer than 800,000 distinct CDR3 sequences, around 7.5% of them singletons. About this clonotype: Its antigen is unknown.

These data were also reused for a study on yellow fever vaccine responses in identical twins.

The chain joins TRBV7-9 to TRBJ2-3; no clear D. The clonotype originates from a woman between 18 and 29 years old in good health. The sample comprised PBMCs. The CDR3 protein is CASSQSEVAAQYF. Here the CDR3 DNA reads TGTGCCAGCAGCCAATCGGAAGTGGCTGCGCAGTATTTT.